This entry lists 15 T cell receptor beta chains sequenced from one sample in a study of blood T cell repertoires in COVID-19. The assay was immunoSEQ multiplex PCR, and TCRdb's table has in-frame clones only and misses some. The sample includes 200,000 or so clones, 75% to 90% of them seen just once. Sequenced input: peripheral blood. The receptor source for this set is a man in his sixties or seventies with active or convalescent COVID-19.

The rearrangement links TRBV6-2 or TRBV6-3 to TRBJ1-5; 9 nucleotides line up with TRBD1. This CDR3 contains 17 residues. The trim removed 5 bases at V and 2 bases at J, leaving 10 bases unmatched. The germline V gene has CDR1 MNHEY and CDR2 SVGEGT. The CDR3 nucleotides read TGTGCCAGCAGTCTCGGGACAGGGACGTTGGGCAATCAGCCCCAGCATTTT. Amino acid sequence: CASSLGTGTLGNQPQHF.

The chain uses TRBV7-9 and TRBJ2-5, with D tentatively TRBD2 (6 bases). The V end lost 5 bases, the J end lost 3 bases, and 10 bases lay between the germline ends. This CDR3 has 13 amino acids. In germline, CDR1 is SEHNR, CDR2 FQNEAQ (reference sequence). The CDR3 DNA reads as TGTGCCAGCAGCCGGGGGAGAAAAGAGACCCAGTACTTC. It is translated as CASSRGRKETQYF.

This sequence joins TRBV7-2 and TRBJ2-1; a possible D gene is TRBD1 (5 bases). The CDR3 contains 15 residues. CDR1 is SGHTA and CDR2 is FQGNSA in the germline V gene. V was trimmed by 1 base and J by 2 bases, leaving 9 bases between them. CDR3 nucleotides: TGTGCCAGCAGCTTAGACTGGGGCACCTACAATGAGCAGTTCTTC. This encodes CASSLDWGTYNEQFF.

The chain combines TRBV5-4 with TRBJ2-2, with a tentative D call TRBD1 (6 bases). From germline, CDR1 is SGHNT and CDR2 YYREEE (reference sequence). The CDR3 has 14 residues. The V end was cut by 4 bases, the J end by 1 base, with 8 bases between. The CDR3 nucleotides read TGTGCCAGCAGCCTCAGGGGGAACACCGGGGAGCTGTTTTTT. Amino acids: CASSLRGNTGELFF.

The table lists this clone with a count of one. This chain joins TRBV28 and TRBJ2-5, with TRBD2 identical over 8 bases. Germline trimming cut 4 bases from V and 5 bases from J; bases unmatched to any gene: 9. This CDR3 contains 15 residues. CDR1 is MDHEN, CDR2 SYDVKM, per germline. The CDR3 bases are TGTGCCAGCAGTTCCGGGACTAGAATTGGGGAGACCCAGTACTTC. Encoded protein: CASSSGTRIGETQYF. Based on the CDR3 plus reference TRBV28 and TRBJ2-5, the full variable domain is DVKVTQSSRYLVKRTGEKVFLECVQDMDHENMFWYRQDPGLGLRLIYFSYDVKMKEKGDIPEGYSVSREKKERFSLILESASTNQTSMYLCASSSGTRIGETQYFGPGTRLLVL.

V and J are TRBV18 and TRBJ1-6, with 9 positions matching TRBD1. The germline CDR1 and CDR2 sequences are KGHSH and LQKENI. The CDR3 loop spans 13 amino acids. J lost 9 bases, V lost 3 bases, and 0 bases had no gene match. The CDR3 sequence is CASSPGQGSPLHF. CDR3 nucleotide sequence: TGTGCCAGCTCACCGGGACAGGGTTCACCCCTCCACTTT.

The chain couples TRBV5-6 to TRBJ1-1, with 8 bases aligning to TRBD1. Germline CDR1 reads SGHDT; CDR2 reads YYEEEE. The J segment lost 10 bases and the V segment lost 4 bases, leaving 6 bases of the junction unmatched. The CDR3 spans 12 residues. CDR3 amino acids: CASSGGQGVAFF. CDR3 sequence (DNA): TGTGCCAGCAGCGGCGGACAGGGAGTAGCTTTCTTT.

The chain employs TRBV6-2 or TRBV6-3 and TRBJ2-7, with 11 bases identical to TRBD2. Looked up from germline, CDR1 is MNHEY and CDR2 is SVGEGT. Unmatched junction bases numbered 5, after V lost 2 bases and J lost 5 bases. The CDR3 is made up of 15 amino acids. Here the CDR3 reads CASSYGLAGGNEQYF. CDR3 bases: TGTGCCAGCAGTTACGGGCTAGCGGGGGGTAACGAGCAGTACTTC.

The V gene is TRBV10-3, the J gene TRBJ2-1; possibly TRBD1 for D (5 bases). Germline V CDR1 and CDR2: ENHRY, SYGVKD. V lost 10 bases and J 8 bases, leaving 21 bases between the germline ends. This CDR3 region has 14 residues. This CDR3 is CATAPRSRADEQFF. The CDR3 DNA is TGTGCCACCGCCCCCAGGTCCAGGGCAGATGAGCAGTTCTTC.

V usage is TRBV5-3 and J usage is TRBJ1-2; 8 bases line up with TRBD1. TRBV5-3 qualifies as an ORF whose function is uncertain. The CDR3 consists of 15 residues. The V segment lost 2 bases and the J segment 2 bases; nucleotides outside the gene matches: 5. The CDR3: CARSFPQGANYGYTF. CDR3 bases: TGTGCCAGAAGCTTCCCCCAGGGGGCAAACTATGGCTACACCTTC.

The genes are TRBV7-9 and TRBJ2-1; 8 nucleotides align to TRBD2. This CDR3 region has 16 residues. CDR1 and CDR2 from the germline V gene are SEHNR and FQNEAQ (reference sequence). V lost 5 bases, J lost 0 bases, and 6 bases stayed unmatched. CDR3 protein: CASSPRGGRSYNEQFF. DNA of the CDR3: TGTGCCAGCAGCCCCCGGGGGGGACGCTCCTACAATGAGCAGTTCTTC.

This clone was seen a few times. The chain links TRBV5-6 to TRBJ2-3; 11 bases fit TRBD1. CDR1 and CDR2 from the germline V gene are SGHDT and YYEEEE. The CDR3 loop spans 15 amino acids. Losses at the gene ends were 4 bases for V and 4 bases for J; bases not matched to a gene: 5. The CDR3 region has the DNA TGTGCCAGCAGCAGGGGACAGGGGGAGGCAGATACGCAGTATTTT. Translating it yields CASSRGQGEADTQYF.

A few counts support this clone. The chain joins TRBV7-2 to TRBJ2-1; D gene ambiguous. With 2 bases removed from V and 5 bases from J, the gap between germline ends came to 13 bases. Per germline, CDR1 SGHTA and CDR2 FQGNSA. The CDR3 has 15 amino acids. The CDR3 DNA is TGTGCCAGCAGCTTAAACTGGATGCGGAACAATGAGCAGTTCTTC. Protein: CASSLNWMRNNEQFF.

CDR3 DNA sequence: TGTGCCATCAGTGAGTCGTGGGGGGAGCGTGTGCAGTTCTTC. Translated: CAISESWGERVQFF. The chain couples TRBV10-3 to TRBJ2-1; D is possibly TRBD2 (6 bases). Germline lookup yields CDR1 ENHRY and CDR2 SYGVKD. The CDR3 is 14 residues long. V was cut by 0 bases and J by 12 bases, with 15 bases left in between.

This chain links TRBV3-1 (or the pseudogene TRBV3-2) with TRBJ2-1; 10 bases are shared with TRBD2. Germline V gene data show CDR1 as LGHDT and CDR2 as YNNKEL (reference sequence). The CDR3 is 18 residues long. V shed 2 bases and J 1 base; nucleotides not matched to a gene: 8. CDR3 amino acids: CASSQNGLAGVSYNEQFF. CDR3 bases: TGTGCCAGCAGCCAAAATGGGCTAGCGGGGGTTTCCTACAATGAGCAGTTCTTC.